The 15 T cell receptor beta chains listed next were all sequenced from one sample in a study of blood T cell repertoires in COVID-19. Clones were sequenced by immunoSEQ multiplex PCR, and TCRdb holds only the in-frame ones, with some missing. The sample contains some 200,000 clones, around 95% of which appear only once. The source material was peripheral blood. All receptors come from a young man with COVID-19, enrolled during active disease.

Comments on this clone: Other DNA sequences of this sample code for an identical CDR3. J is TRBJ1-2 and V is TRBV18, with D maybe TRBD1 (5 bases). CDR3 length equals 13 residues. Germline V gene data show CDR1 as KGHSH and CDR2 as LQKENI. V lost 3 bases to trimming and J lost 6 bases, with 11 bases between them. The CDR3 protein is CASSPRQGDGYTF. DNA of the CDR3: TGTGCCAGCTCACCGAGGCAGGGTGATGGCTACACCTTC.

The chain links TRBV6-2 or TRBV6-3 to TRBJ1-1; 8 nucleotides line up with TRBD1. Germline trimming cut 0 bases from V and 7 bases from J; bases unmatched to any gene: 7. The CDR3 spans 15 residues. Germline V gene lookup returns CDR1 MNHEY and CDR2 SVGEGT. CDR3: CASSYSGRGQIEAFF. CDR3 bases: TGTGCCAGCAGTTACTCGGGCAGGGGGCAAATTGAAGCTTTCTTT.

This clone appeared a few times. The chain carries TRBV5-1 and TRBJ1-6; D is perhaps TRBD1 (5 bases). CDR1 is SGHRS, CDR2 YFSETQ, per germline. V lost 6 bases and J 5 bases, leaving 9 bases between the germline ends. This CDR3 contains 13 residues. CDR3 region: CASTDTNNSPLHF. CDR3 nucleotides: TGCGCCAGCACGGACACCAATAATTCACCCCTCCACTTT.

This clone was picked up one time. V usage is TRBV6-1 and J usage is TRBJ1-5; no reliable D call. The ends were cut back, 3 bases at V and 5 bases at J, with 14 bases in the middle. This CDR3 spans 15 amino acids. Per germline, CDR1 MNHNS and CDR2 SASEGT. In nucleotides, the CDR3 is TGTGCCAGCAGTGAGGTGGCAGGAAGAGATCAGCCCCAGCATTTT. Amino acids: CASSEVAGRDQPQHF.

The J gene is TRBJ2-5, the V gene TRBV5-1; perhaps TRBD1 as D (6 bases). The CDR3 spans 16 residues. Germline CDR1 reads SGHRS; CDR2 reads YFSETQ. V dropped 4 bases and J dropped 2 bases, with 18 bases sitting between them. The CDR3 spells CASSLPGGGTQETQYF. CDR3 sequence (DNA): TGCGCCAGCAGCCTGCCCGGAGGTGGGACACAAGAGACCCAGTACTTC.

The V call is TRBV11-1, the J call TRBJ2-3; D gene uncertain. The germline V gene encodes CDR1 SGHAT and CDR2 FQDESV (reference sequence). The CDR3 is 14 amino acids. V shed 1 base and J shed 2 bases, with 7 bases lying between them. The CDR3 nucleotides read TGTGCCAGCAGCTTAGGGTCAGTCACAGATACGCAGTATTTT. Translation: CASSLGSVTDTQYF.

This chain links TRBV7-3 with TRBJ2-5; the match to TRBD1 covers 10 bases. Per germline, CDR1 SGHTA and CDR2 FQGTGA. CDR3 size: 14 residues. J gave up 2 bases and V 5 bases, and 2 bases lay outside the gene matches. The CDR3 loop is CASSPGQGQETQYF. CDR3 coding DNA: TGTGCCAGCAGCCCGGGACAGGGGCAAGAGACCCAGTACTTC.

This clone was observed once. The V and J genes are TRBV6-1 and TRBJ2-7; 8 bases align to TRBD2. Germline lookup yields CDR1 MNHNS and CDR2 SASEGT. This CDR3 region has 12 residues. V gave up 2 bases and J gave up 6 bases; unmatched junction bases: 0. CDR3 DNA sequence: TGTGCCAGCAGTGAAAGCGGGGGCGAGCAGTACTTC. This translates into CASSESGGEQYF.

V and J are TRBV6-1 and TRBJ2-5; 9 bases map to TRBD1. The CDR3 is 14 amino acids. V was pared by 6 bases and J by 7 bases, with 9 bases of the junction left unmatched. Germline V CDR1 and CDR2: MNHNS, SASEGT. In nucleotides, the CDR3 is TGTGCCAGCAGGGATAAAACGGGACAGGGGACCCAGTACTTC. Translated: CASRDKTGQGTQYF.

The chain couples TRBV7-6 to TRBJ2-7; 8 bases map to TRBD1. Trimming at V came to 5 bases and at J to 0 bases, leaving 3 bases not matched to a gene. The germline gives CDR1 SGHVS, CDR2 FNYEAQ. The CDR3 has 14 amino acids. The CDR3 reads CASSEDRASYEQYF. The CDR3 DNA sequence: TGTGCCAGCAGCGAGGACAGGGCCTCCTACGAGCAGTACTTC.

V and J are TRBV6-5 and TRBJ1-2, with D tentatively TRBD1 (5 bases). The CDR3 extends over 14 amino acids. From germline, CDR1 is MNHEY and CDR2 SVGAGI. Trimming removed 5 bases from V and 3 bases from J, with 13 bases in between. This CDR3 reads CASSNLGGDYGYTF. Written as DNA, the CDR3 is TGTGCCAGCAGTAACCTTGGAGGGGACTATGGCTACACCTTC.

The chain joins TRBV30 to TRBJ1-1; 7 bases fit TRBD1. Germline V gene sequence: CDR1 GTSNPN, CDR2 SVGIG (reference sequence). The CDR3 contains 13 residues. The CDR3 DNA reads as TGTGTATCCGAGGGACAGCTGAACACTGAAGCTTTCTTT. It translates to CVSEGQLNTEAFF.

This sequence joins TRBV24-1 and TRBJ1-2; no clear D gene. The CDR3 is made up of 12 amino acids. Germline V gives CDR1 KGHDR, CDR2 SFDVKD. V was trimmed by 3 bases and J by 8 bases, leaving 9 bases between them. The CDR3 sequence is CATSDRGKGYTF. The CDR3 DNA is TGTGCCACCAGTGATCGGGGAAAGGGCTACACCTTC.

DNA of the CDR3: TGTGCCAGTAGAAAGGGGACCCGGACAGGGAGCTCCTACAATGAGCAGTTCTTC. Translated, it gives CASRKGTRTGSSYNEQFF. The J gene is TRBJ2-1, the V gene TRBV19; the match to TRBD1 covers 8 bases. V dropped 6 bases and J dropped 0; count of bases not matched to a gene: 13. This CDR3 spans 18 amino acids. CDR1 LNHDA and CDR2 SQIVND come from the germline V gene (reference sequence).

The chain links TRBV18 to TRBJ2-1, with D uncertain. Trimming took off 4 bases at V and 6 bases at J, with 13 bases between the two ends. The CDR3 runs to 14 residues. CDR1 is KGHSH, CDR2 LQKENI, per germline. The CDR3 DNA is TGTGCCAGCTCACGGCCGGGTCACTCCAATGAGCAGTTCTTC. This codes for CASSRPGHSNEQFF. The full variable domain, with the rest looked up from reference TRBV18 and TRBJ2-1, is NAGVMQNPRHLVRRRGQEARLRCSPMKGHSHVYWYRQLPEEGLKFMVYLQKENIIDESGMPKERFSAEFPKEGPSILRIQQVVRGDSAAYFCASSRPGHSNEQFFGPGTRLTVL.